This TCR beta chain was found in a study of T cell responses to AZD1222 COVID-19 vaccine. General study results and limits: Among spike-specific TCRs, nearly half reportedly target unmutated variant regions. Baseline antibody screening turned up just a handful of seropositive AZD1222 recipients. A mostly white British donor set with more females was recruited, and clonal diversity was possibly underestimated. Among vaccine-associated CD4 TCRs, coverage spanned spike, with dominance at 160-218 and 743-854.

V was pared by 3 bases and J by 2 bases, with 10 bases of the junction left unmatched. The CDR3 spans 18 residues. Germline values: CDR1 SGHRS, CDR2 YFSETQ. Regarding this clone: The target antigen is unknown.

Assay: immunoSEQ multiplex PCR; the TCRdb copy retains only in-frame clones and omits some. The sample records 120,000 or so clones, about 90% being singletons. The TCR originated in an adult in good health. Sequenced material: peripheral blood, taken on day 0 of AZD1222 vaccination. The rearrangement joins TRBV5-1 to TRBJ2-1, with 11 bases that match TRBD1. CDR3 DNA: TGCGCCAGCAGCTCCTTTGCCGGGACAGGGGGTCCCTACAATGAGCAGTTCTTC. It yields the protein CASSSFAGTGGPYNEQFF.